This TCR beta chain was obtained from a study of Graves' ophthalmopathy and Graves' hyperthyroidism (dated by TCRdb to the late 2010s). In terms of the full investigation: Stable hyperthyroidism was defined as no progression to ophthalmopathy within 18 months of follow-up. In total, approximately 140 blood samples were TCR-sequenced: approximately 40 ophthalmopathy, 75 hyperthyroidism and about 17 hyperthyroidism-to-ophthalmopathy patients. After sampling, hyperthyroidism patients received methimazole starting at 30 mg daily, and ophthalmopathy patients received high-dose intravenous methylprednisolone. To explore V-J signatures that distinguish ophthalmopathy from hyperthyroidism, a discovery set of around 100 patients was enrolled, made up of 40 to 45 with ophthalmopathy and some 60 with stable hyperthyroidism. An independent validation cohort comprised some 19 hyperthyroidism patients and some 16 patients who later progressed from hyperthyroidism to ophthalmopathy. The study used TCR beta repertoire signatures to distinguish Graves' ophthalmopathy from Graves' hyperthyroidism and to predict progression to ophthalmopathy. In roughly 6 hyperthyroidism patients, T-cell repertoires of thyroid tissue and blood were compared.

The CDR3 sequence holds 17 residues, the cysteine and phenylalanine included. Left in the record is the CDR3 DNA by itself, 51 bases read in frame from the first base. Trimming takes 6 bases from V and 2 bases from J, and the germline ends sit 20 bases apart. The germline V gene sets CDR1 to SNHLY and CDR2 to FYNNEI. The hyperthyroidism patients were 18 to 65 years old and newly diagnosed, with a disease duration of less than 2 months. Anyone with other autoimmune diseases, uncontrolled infections, pregnancy or lactation was excluded from the study. Clinical symptoms, serum thyroxine, TRAb, thyroid ultrasound and orbital computed tomography formed the basis of the diagnosis. Total RNA was extracted with Trizol reagent and quality-checked on an Agilent 2100 Bioanalyzer. As to this clonotype: Its antigen is currently not known. Base qualities are not recorded, but no much larger clone differs from it by a single base.

Here is what the overall study found, with its caveats: Sample size was not predetermined statistically, and investigators were not blinded to group allocation. In validation, the model predicted ophthalmopathy progression with 55% to 71% sensitivity and roughly 72% specificity; some 13 predicted patients were CT-confirmed with GO in a median of approximately 6.5 months. Ophthalmopathy was separated from stable hyperthyroidism by the 13-signature model with around 89% sensitivity and around 81% specificity in cross-validation and with 80%/75% in the test set. Most of the expanded thyroid clonotypes with a frequency above 0.001 were also detected in blood, and it was suggested that the thyroid immune response may be reflected by blood repertoires.

TCR beta CDR3 regions were amplified from RNA transcripts for repertoire sequencing. A first-round RT-PCR used HTBI primers with the Qiagen OneStep RT-PCR kit, followed by a second-round multiplex PCR, size selection and purification. Sequencing of the libraries was carried out on an Illumina HiSeq2000 in paired-end mode with 100 bp reads. The authors processed their data as follows. Reads were processed with SOAPnuke, discarding reads with adapters, uncalled bases, mean Phred below 15, or no exact constant-primer or identifier match. High-quality paired reads were merged with COPE v1.2.5. Each unique nucleotide sequence was defined as a clonotype, and clonotypes were aligned to IMGT TRB V, D and J references with MiTCR v1.1. Analysis was restricted to V-J combinations with a frequency above 0.0001, which covered 99.2% of repertoires. For each V-J combination, a TCR clonal expansion and chaos score was defined as F50 clonal expansion divided by the chaos observed in the TCRdist matrix. Features were reduced by Welch's t-statistics and random forest to around 13 V-J combinations, which fed a naive Bayes classifier. The similarity between thyroid and blood repertoires was quantified using the Morisita-Horn index. TCRdb reworked the public reads: Q25 trimming with fastp, MiXCR clone assembly, productive beta chains retained. Entries that share a CDR3 protein sequence are merged under the most common genes and DNA. None of the V and J calls come from the authors' own analysis; TCRdb made them. The sample has a few hundred thousand distinct CDR3 sequences on record, approximately 37% of them singletons. Of the sample, roughly 4% is held by the ten largest clones.

The sequence joins TRBV2 to TRBJ1-5; the D segment could be TRBD1, given 6 matching bases. This receptor was identified in an adult man with Graves' hyperthyroidism. Sequenced input: peripheral blood or thyroid tissue (not recorded which). The CDR3 corresponds to CASRGSGGPGGNQPQHF. At the DNA level, the sequence is TGTGCCAGCAGAGGGAGCGGGGGGCCAGGCGGCAATCAGCCCCAGCATTTT. The reference TRBV2 and TRBJ1-5 proteins fill in what lies around the CDR3, so the full variable domain reads EPEVTQTPSHQVTQMGQEVILRCVPISNHLYFYWYRQILGQKVEFLVSFYNNEISEKSEIFDDQFSVERPDGSNFTLKIRSTKLEDSAMYFCASRGSGGPGGNQPQHFGDGTRLSIL.